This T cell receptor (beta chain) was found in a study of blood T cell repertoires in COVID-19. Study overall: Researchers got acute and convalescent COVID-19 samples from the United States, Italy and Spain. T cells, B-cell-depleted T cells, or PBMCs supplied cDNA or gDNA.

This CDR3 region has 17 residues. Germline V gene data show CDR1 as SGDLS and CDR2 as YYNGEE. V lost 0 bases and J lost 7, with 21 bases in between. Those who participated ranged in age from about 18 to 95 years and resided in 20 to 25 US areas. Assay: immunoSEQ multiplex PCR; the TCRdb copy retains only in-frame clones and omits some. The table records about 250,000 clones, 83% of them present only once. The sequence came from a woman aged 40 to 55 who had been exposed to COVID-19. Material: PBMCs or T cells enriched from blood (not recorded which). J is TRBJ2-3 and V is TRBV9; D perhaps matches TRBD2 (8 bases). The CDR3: CASSVAGGAGDGNTQYF. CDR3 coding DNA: TGTGCCAGCAGCGTAGCAGGGGGAGCGGGGGATGGAAATACGCAGTATTTT. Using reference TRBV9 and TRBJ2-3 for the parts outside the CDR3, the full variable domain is DSGVTQTPKHLITATGQRVTLRCSPRSGDLSVYWYQQSLDQGLQFLIQYYNGEERAKGNILERFSAQQFPDLHSELNLSSLELGDSALYFCASSVAGGAGDGNTQYFGPGTRLTVL.